Included here is one TCR beta chain sequence, with context. Its antigen is currently unknown. The entry originates in a study of T cells in narcolepsy. Study details: Patients with NT1 or NT2 and healthy control donors were enrolled. Findings of the study overall: Healthy controls reportedly lacked the autoreactive clonotypes serially found in patients' blood. Autoreactive HCRT-specific and TRIB2-specific clonotypes were marked in same-patient CSF-versus-blood CD4+ comparisons. No autoreactive T cell clone sequences appeared in some memory CD4+ repertoires.

Generated by immunoSEQ multiplex PCR, the TCRdb table keeps only in-frame clones and is missing some. The sample carries roughly 30,000 clones, about four fifths recorded once. The ends lost 7 bases at V and 1 base at J; junction bases unmatched: 6. The germline CDR1 and CDR2 sequences are SQVTM and ANQGSEA. The CDR3 is 14 amino acids. The rearrangement uses TRBV29-1 and TRBJ2-1; 8 nucleotides line up with TRBD1. The clonotype comes from a human donor in good health. The sample taken for sequencing was memory (CD45RA-) CD4+ T cells from blood. The CDR3 loop is CSGGTGFSYNEQFF. The CDR3 DNA reads TGCAGCGGGGGGACAGGCTTTTCCTACAATGAGCAGTTCTTC.